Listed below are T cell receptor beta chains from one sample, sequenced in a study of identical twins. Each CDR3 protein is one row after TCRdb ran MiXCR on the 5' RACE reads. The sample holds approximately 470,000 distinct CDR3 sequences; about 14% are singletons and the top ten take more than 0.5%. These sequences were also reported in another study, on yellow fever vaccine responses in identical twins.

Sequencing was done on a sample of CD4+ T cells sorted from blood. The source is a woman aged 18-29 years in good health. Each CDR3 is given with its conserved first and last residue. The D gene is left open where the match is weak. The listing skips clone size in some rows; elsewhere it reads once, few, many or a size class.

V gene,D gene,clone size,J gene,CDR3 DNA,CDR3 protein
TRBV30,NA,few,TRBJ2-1,TGTGCCTGGAGTAACAGGGAGGAGCGGTTCTTC,CAWSNREERFF
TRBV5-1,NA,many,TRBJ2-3,TGCGCCAGCAGCTTACAGGGAATAGGCACAGATACGCAGTATTTT,CASSLQGIGTDTQYF
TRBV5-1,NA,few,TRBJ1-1,TGCGCCAGCAGCGCTGGTGGGAACACTGAAGCTTTCTTT,CASSAGGNTEAFF
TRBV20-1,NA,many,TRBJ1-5,TGCAGTGCTAGAACGGGGAAACAGCCCCAGCATTTT,CSARTGKQPQHF
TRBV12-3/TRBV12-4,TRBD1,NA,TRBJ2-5,TGTGCCAGCAGCCGGGACAGGGTTTTGGAGACCCAGTACTTC,CASSRDRVLETQYF
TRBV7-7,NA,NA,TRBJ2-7,TGTGCTAGCAGCTTATACCAGTGGGACGAGCAGTACTTC,CASSLYQWDEQYF
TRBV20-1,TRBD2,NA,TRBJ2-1,TGCAGTGCTAGCCCTTTATCAGCGGGGGCACTTGAGCAGTTCTTC,CSASPLSAGALEQFF
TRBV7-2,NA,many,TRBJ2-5,TGTGCCAGCAGCTTAGGGGGCTGGGGAGAGACCCAGTACTTC,CASSLGGWGETQYF
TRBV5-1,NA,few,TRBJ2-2,TGCGCCAGCAGCTCTGATGACGGTGCCGCCGGGGAGCTGTTTTTT,CASSSDDGAAGELFF
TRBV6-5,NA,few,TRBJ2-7,TGTGCCAGCAGTTTAGAGGGCCCAACCTACGAGCAGTACTTC,CASSLEGPTYEQYF
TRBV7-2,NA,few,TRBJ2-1,TGTGCCAGCAGCTCAGACTGGAATGAGCAGTTCTTC,CASSSDWNEQFF
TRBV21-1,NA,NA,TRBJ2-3,TGTGCCAGCAGCAATATAGCGGGGTCTAGCACAGATACGCAGTATTTT,CASSNIAGSSTDTQYF
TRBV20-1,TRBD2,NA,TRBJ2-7,TGCAGTGCGGGGGGGTTAAAGCCGGGGTACGAGCAGTACTTC,CSAGGLKPGYEQYF
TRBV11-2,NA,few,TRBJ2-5,TGTGCCAGCAGCTTAGCGGGAGTCGGGGTTGGTCAGACCCAGTACTTC,CASSLAGVGVGQTQYF
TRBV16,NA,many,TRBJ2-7,TGTGCCAGCAGCCAACTCGGTCCGGGGAGGTACGAGCAGTACTTC,CASSQLGPGRYEQYF
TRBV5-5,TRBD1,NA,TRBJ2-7,TGTGCCAGCAGCAACGGGACAGGGTTTAACTACGAGCAGTACTTC,CASSNGTGFNYEQYF
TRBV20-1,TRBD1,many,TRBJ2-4,TGCAGTGCTAGAGATTCTCCAGGGGGCCTAGCCAAAAACATTCAGTACTTC,CSARDSPGGLAKNIQYF
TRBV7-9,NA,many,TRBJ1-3,TGTGCCAGCAGCTTCGAAGTTTCAGGGTCCTCTGGAAACACCATATATTTT,CASSFEVSGSSGNTIYF
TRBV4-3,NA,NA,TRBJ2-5,TGCGCCAGCAGCCCCGGTGAGGTCCCACAAGAGACCCAGTACTTC,CASSPGEVPQETQYF
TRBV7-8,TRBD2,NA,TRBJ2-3,TGTGCCAGCAGCTTAGATTCGGGAGGGGGGACAGATACGCAGTATTTT,CASSLDSGGGTDTQYF
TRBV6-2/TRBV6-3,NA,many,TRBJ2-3,TGTGCCAGCAGTTATGACTTCACAGATACGCAGTATTTT,CASSYDFTDTQYF
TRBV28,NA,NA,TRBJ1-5,TGTGCCAGCCTCCCTACCCTCGGGTCCCTTCAATATAGCAATCAGCCCCAGCATTTT,CASLPTLGSLQYSNQPQHF
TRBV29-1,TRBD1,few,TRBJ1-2,TGCAGCGCCGGCGGGACAGGGTTCTATGGCTACACCTTC,CSAGGTGFYGYTF
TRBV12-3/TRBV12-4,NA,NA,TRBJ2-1,TGTGCCAGCAGCCCCAGGTGGGAGCAGTTCTTC,CASSPRWEQFF
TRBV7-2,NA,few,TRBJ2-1,TGTGCCAGCAGCTTAGTGCAGTACTCGGTGAATGAGCAGTTCTTC,CASSLVQYSVNEQFF
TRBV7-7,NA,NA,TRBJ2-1,TGTGCTAGCAGCTTAGGTGGGACGGCAAGCTCCTACAATGAGCAGTTCTTC,CASSLGGTASSYNEQFF
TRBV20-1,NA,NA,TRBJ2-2,TGCAGTGCTAGAGATCGCAGGGGAGGCACCGGGGAGCTGTTTTTT,CSARDRRGGTGELFF
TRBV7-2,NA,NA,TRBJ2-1,TGTGCCAGCAGCTTATGGACTACCGAAGTCTACAATGAGCAGTTCTTC,CASSLWTTEVYNEQFF
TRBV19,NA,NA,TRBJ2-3,TGTGCCAGTAGTATCATTCGATCCACAGATACGCAGTATTTT,CASSIIRSTDTQYF
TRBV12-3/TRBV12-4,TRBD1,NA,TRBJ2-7,TGTGCCAGCAGTGGAATAGGGACAGGGTATGTCTACGAGCAGTACTTC,CASSGIGTGYVYEQYF
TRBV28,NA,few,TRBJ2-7,TGTGCCAGCACTCAGACCCTCTACGAGCAGTACTTC,CASTQTLYEQYF
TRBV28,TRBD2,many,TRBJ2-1,TGTGCCAGCAGTTTACTTCACCTAGCGGGTCGGGTTTCCAATGAGCAGTTCTTC,CASSLLHLAGRVSNEQFF
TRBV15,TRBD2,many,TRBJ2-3,TGTGCCACCAGCAGAGATATTCGATTAGCGGGAGTCGGTAGCACAGATACGCAGTATTTT,CATSRDIRLAGVGSTDTQYF
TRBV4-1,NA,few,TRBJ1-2,TGCGCCAGCAGCCTCCGGGACCTGAGTAGCTACACCTTC,CASSLRDLSSYTF
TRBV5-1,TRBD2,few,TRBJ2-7,TGCGCCAGCAGCGTTGGACTAGCGGGACCGTACGAGCAGTACTTC,CASSVGLAGPYEQYF
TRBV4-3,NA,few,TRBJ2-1,TGCGCCAGCAGCCCGGACGTGAACAATGAGCAGTTCTTC,CASSPDVNNEQFF
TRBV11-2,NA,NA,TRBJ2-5,TGTGCCAGCCTTCTTCGGGGAGAGACCCAGTACTTC,CASLLRGETQYF
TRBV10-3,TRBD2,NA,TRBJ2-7,TGTGCCATCAGCTCGGGGGGGAGCTTCGACGAGCAGTACTTC,CAISSGGSFDEQYF
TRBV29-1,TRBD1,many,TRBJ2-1,TGCAGCGTGGAAAACAGGGGTGAATACAATGAGCAGTTCTTC,CSVENRGEYNEQFF
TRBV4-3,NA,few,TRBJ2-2,TGCGCCAGCAGCCAAGATATCACCCGTCGGACCGGGGAGCTGTTTTTT,CASSQDITRRTGELFF
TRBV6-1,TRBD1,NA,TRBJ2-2,TGTGCCAGCAGGAGGGACAGGGTTGACACCGGGGAGCTGTTTTTT,CASRRDRVDTGELFF
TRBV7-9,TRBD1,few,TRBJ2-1,TGTGCCAGCAGCCAAACAGGGGTAGGCAATGAGCAGTTCTTC,CASSQTGVGNEQFF
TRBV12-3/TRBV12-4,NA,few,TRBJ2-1,TGTGCCAGCAGTCCCTTAGGCGGGGCACCCTACAATGAGCAGTTCTTC,CASSPLGGAPYNEQFF
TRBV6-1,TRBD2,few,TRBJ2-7,TGTGCCAGCAATCCCTCCTTAGCGGGAGCCAGCTACGAGCAGTACTTC,CASNPSLAGASYEQYF
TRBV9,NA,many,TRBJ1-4,TGTGCCAGCAGCGTAGGCTTGGCGGCAACTAATGAAAAACTGTTTTTT,CASSVGLAATNEKLFF
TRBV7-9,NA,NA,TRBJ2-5,TGTGCCAGCAGCTTAGCCCAAGTGGAGACCCAGTACTTC,CASSLAQVETQYF